This T cell receptor (beta chain) appears in the sequencing data of a study of vaccination and CD4 T cells after COVID-19. Sequenced with the Oncomine TCR Beta short-read assay was DNA taken from cultured CD4+ T cells. TCRdb analysed the PCR reads with MiXCR anew, one entry per CDR3 protein. Of 18,000 or so distinct CDR3 sequences in the sample, 45% to 60% are singletons; the top ten hold 8% to 10%. This clonotype was observed a handful of times. The antigen is unknown. Regarding treatment: approximately nine-day PBMC culture with coronavirus spike peptide pools or control peptides (ViraFEST assay). Germline CDR1 SNHLY, CDR2 FYNNEI. The CDR3 is 17 residues long. Trimming removed 6 bases from V and 5 bases from J, with 25 bases in between. The study, taken as a whole, reports: Going from roughly 21 to 40, median SARS-CoV-2-reactive clonotypes did not rise significantly.

The chain recombines TRBV2 with TRBJ2-5; the D gene is possibly TRBD2 (7 bases). The sample comprised CD4+ T cells from blood, cultured in vitro. This sequence originates from a human donor who had recovered from COVID-19. The CDR3 spells CASSVEPGGGAGETQYF. CDR3 DNA sequence: TGTGCCAGCAGCGTGGAACCCGGAGGGGGGGCCGGCGAGACCCAGTACTTC.